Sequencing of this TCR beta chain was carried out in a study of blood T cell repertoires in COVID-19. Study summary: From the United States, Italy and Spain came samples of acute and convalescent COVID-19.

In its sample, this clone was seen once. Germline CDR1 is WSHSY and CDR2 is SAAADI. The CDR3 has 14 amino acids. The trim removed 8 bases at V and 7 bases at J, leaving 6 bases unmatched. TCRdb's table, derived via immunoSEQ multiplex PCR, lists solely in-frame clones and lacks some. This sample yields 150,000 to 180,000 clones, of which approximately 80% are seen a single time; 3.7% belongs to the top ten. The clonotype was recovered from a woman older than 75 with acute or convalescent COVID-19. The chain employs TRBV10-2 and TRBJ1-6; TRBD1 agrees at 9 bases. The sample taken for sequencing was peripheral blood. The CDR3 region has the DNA TGCGCCAGCGCTGGACAGGGGTGGAATTCACCCCTCCACTTT. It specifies CASAGQGWNSPLHF.